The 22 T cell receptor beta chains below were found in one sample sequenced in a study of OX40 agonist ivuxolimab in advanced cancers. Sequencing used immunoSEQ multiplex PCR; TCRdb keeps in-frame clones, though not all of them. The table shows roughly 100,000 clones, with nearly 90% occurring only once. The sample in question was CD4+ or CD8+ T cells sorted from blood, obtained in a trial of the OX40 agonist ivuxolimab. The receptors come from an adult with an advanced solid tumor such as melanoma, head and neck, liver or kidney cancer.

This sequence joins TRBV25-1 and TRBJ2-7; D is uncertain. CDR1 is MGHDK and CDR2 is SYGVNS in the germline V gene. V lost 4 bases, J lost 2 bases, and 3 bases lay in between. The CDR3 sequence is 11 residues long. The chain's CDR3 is CASSAAYEQYF. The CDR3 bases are TGTGCCAGCAGTGCAGCCTACGAGCAGTACTTC.

The CDR3 spells CASSLFGRGSYNEQFF. CDR3 nucleotides: TGTGCCAGCAGTTTGTTTGGCAGGGGCTCCTACAATGAGCAGTTCTTC. This chain links TRBV28 with TRBJ2-1, with D possibly being TRBD1 (6 bases). The germline CDR1 and CDR2 sequences are MDHEN and SYDVKM. The CDR3 has 16 amino acids. Trimming took 3 bases from V and 0 from J, leaving 12 bases between them.

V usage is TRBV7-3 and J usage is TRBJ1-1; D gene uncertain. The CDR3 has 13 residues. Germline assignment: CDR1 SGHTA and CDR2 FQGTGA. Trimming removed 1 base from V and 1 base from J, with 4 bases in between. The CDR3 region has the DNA TGTGCCAGCAGCTTAATGGCGAACACTGAAGCTTTCTTT. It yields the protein CASSLMANTEAFF.

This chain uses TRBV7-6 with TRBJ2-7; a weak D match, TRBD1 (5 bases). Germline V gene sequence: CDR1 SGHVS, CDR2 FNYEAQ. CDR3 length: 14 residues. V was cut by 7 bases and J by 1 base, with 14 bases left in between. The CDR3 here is CASTSGPGSYEQYF. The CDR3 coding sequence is TGTGCCAGCACCTCAGGCCCAGGGTCCTACGAGCAGTACTTC.

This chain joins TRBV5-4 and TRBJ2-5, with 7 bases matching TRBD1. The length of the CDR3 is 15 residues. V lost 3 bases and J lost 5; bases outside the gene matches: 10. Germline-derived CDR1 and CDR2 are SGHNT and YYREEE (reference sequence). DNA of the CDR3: TGTGCCAGCAGCTCTCCCGCCAGGGGGTATGAGACCCAGTACTTC. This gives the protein CASSSPARGYETQYF.

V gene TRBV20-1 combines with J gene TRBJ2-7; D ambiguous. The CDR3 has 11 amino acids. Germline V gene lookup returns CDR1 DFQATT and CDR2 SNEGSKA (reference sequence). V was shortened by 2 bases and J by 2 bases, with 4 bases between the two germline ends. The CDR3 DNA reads TGCAGTGCTAGAAACCCCTACGAGCAGTACTTC. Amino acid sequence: CSARNPYEQYF.

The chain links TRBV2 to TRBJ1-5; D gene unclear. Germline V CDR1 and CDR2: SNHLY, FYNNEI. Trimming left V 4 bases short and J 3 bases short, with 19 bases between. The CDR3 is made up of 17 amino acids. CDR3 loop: CASSARDSPSTNQPQHF. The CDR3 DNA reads TGTGCCAGCAGTGCCCGGGATTCCCCCTCCACCAATCAGCCCCAGCATTTT.

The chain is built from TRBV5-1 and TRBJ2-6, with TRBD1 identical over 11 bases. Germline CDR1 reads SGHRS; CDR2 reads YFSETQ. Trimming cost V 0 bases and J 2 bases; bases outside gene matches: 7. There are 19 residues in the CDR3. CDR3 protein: CASSLAPPGQGAGANVLTF. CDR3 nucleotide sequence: TGCGCCAGCAGCTTGGCCCCTCCGGGACAGGGGGCTGGGGCCAACGTCCTGACTTTC. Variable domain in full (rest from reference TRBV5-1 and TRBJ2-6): KAGVTQTPRYLIKTRGQQVTLSCSPISGHRSVSWYQQTPGQGLQFLFEYFSETQRNKGNFPGRFSGRQFSNSRSEMNVSTLELGDSALYLCASSLAPPGQGAGANVLTFGAGSRLTVL.

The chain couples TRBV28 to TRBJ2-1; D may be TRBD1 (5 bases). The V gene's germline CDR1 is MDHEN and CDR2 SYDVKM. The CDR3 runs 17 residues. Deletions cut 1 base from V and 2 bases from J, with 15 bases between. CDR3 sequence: CASSLFPRTPPYNEQFF. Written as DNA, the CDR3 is TGTGCCAGCAGTTTATTCCCCCGGACACCCCCCTACAATGAGCAGTTCTTC.

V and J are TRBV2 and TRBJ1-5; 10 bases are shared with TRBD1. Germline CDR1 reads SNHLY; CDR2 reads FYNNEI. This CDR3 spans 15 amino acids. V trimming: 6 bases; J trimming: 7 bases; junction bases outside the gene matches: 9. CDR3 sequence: CASSPLGTGAQPQHF. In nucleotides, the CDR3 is TGTGCCAGCAGCCCCCTTGGGACAGGGGCCCAGCCCCAGCATTTT.

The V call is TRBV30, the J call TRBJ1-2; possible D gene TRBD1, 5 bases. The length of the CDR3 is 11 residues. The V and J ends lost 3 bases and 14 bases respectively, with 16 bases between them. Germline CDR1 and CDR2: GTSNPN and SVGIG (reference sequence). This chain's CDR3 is CAWRGGADPTF. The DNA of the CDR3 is TGTGCCTGGAGGGGTGGGGCGGACCCAACCTTC.

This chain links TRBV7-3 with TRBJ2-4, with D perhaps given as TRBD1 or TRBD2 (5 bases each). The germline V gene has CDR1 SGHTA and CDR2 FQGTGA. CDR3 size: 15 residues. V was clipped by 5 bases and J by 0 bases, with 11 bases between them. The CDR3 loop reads CASSATGTAKNIQYF. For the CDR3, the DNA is TGTGCCAGCAGCGCGACCGGGACAGCCAAAAACATTCAGTACTTC.

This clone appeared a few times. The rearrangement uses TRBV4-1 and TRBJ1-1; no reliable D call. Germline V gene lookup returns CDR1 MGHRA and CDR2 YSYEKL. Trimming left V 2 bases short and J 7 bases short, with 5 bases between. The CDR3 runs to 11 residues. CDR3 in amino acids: CASSQYSEAFF. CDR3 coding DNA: TGCGCCAGCAGCCAATACAGTGAAGCTTTCTTT.

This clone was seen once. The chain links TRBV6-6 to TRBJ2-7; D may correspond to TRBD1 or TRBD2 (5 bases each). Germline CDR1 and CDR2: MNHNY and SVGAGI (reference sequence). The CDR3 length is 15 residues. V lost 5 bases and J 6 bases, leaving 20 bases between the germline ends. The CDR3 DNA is TGTGCCAGCAGTCCCACAGGTCTAGCTCTCCGCGAGCAGTACTTC. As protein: CASSPTGLALREQYF.

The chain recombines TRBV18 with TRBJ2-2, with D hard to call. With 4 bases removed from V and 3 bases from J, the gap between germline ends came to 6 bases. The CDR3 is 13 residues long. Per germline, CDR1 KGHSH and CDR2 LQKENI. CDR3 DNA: TGTGCCAGCTCACTAAGGGACACCGGGGAGCTGTTTTTT. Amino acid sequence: CASSLRDTGELFF.

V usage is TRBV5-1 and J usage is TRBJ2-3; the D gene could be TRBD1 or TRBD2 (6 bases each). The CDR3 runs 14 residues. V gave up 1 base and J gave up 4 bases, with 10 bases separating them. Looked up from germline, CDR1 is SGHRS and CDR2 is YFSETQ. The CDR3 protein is CASSLNREADTQYF. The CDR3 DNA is TGCGCCAGCAGCTTGAACAGGGAGGCAGATACGCAGTATTTT. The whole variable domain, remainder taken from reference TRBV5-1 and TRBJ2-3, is KAGVTQTPRYLIKTRGQQVTLSCSPISGHRSVSWYQQTPGQGLQFLFEYFSETQRNKGNFPGRFSGRQFSNSRSEMNVSTLELGDSALYLCASSLNREADTQYFGPGTRLTVL.

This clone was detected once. The CDR3 reads CASSPRGRGGYTF. The DNA for the CDR3 is TGTGCCAGCAGCCCTAGGGGACGAGGTGGCTACACCTTC. This rearrangement joins TRBV11-2 to TRBJ1-2; TRBD1 is a possible D gene (5 bases). The CDR3 sequence is 13 residues long. Per the germline V gene, CDR1 is SGHAT and CDR2 is FQNNGV. Between the trimmed V and J ends, which lost 5 bases and 7 bases, there was a span of 14 bases.

CDR3: CASSLGQGVPQPQHF. DNA for the CDR3: TGCGCCAGCAGCTTGGGACAGGGGGTCCCTCAGCCCCAGCATTTT. The gene calls are TRBV5-1 and TRBJ1-5; 9 positions agree with TRBD1. The germline gives CDR1 SGHRS, CDR2 YFSETQ. V shed 0 bases, J shed 6 bases, and the junction held 4 bases outside the gene matches. CDR3 size: 15 residues.

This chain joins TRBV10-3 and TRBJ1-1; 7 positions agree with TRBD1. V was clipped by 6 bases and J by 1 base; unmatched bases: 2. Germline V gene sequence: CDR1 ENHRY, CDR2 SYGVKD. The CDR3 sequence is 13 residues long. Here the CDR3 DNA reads TGTGCCATCAGCGGGACAGCGAACACTGAAGCTTTCTTT. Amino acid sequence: CAISGTANTEAFF.

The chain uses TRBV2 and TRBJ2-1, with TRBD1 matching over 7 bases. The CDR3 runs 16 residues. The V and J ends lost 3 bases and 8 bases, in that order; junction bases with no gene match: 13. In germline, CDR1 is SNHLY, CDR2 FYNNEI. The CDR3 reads CASSDSLRQGQYEQFF. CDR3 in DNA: TGTGCCAGCAGTGATAGTCTGAGACAGGGCCAATATGAGCAGTTCTTC. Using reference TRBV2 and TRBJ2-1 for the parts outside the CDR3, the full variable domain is EPEVTQTPSHQVTQMGQEVILRCVPISNHLYFYWYRQILGQKVEFLVSFYNNEISEKSEIFDDQFSVERPDGSNFTLKIRSTKLEDSAMYFCASSDSLRQGQYEQFFGPGTRLTVL.

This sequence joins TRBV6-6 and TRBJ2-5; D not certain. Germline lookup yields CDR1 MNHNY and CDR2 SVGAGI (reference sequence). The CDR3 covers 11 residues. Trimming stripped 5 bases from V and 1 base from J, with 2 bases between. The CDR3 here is CASSLQETQYF. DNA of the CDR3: TGTGCCAGCAGTCTCCAAGAGACCCAGTACTTC.

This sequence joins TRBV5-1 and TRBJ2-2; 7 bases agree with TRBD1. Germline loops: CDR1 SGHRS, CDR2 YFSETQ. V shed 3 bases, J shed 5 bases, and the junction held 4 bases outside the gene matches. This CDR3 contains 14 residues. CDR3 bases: TGCGCCAGCAGCTCTTTACAGGGGACCGGGGAGCTGTTTTTT. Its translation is CASSSLQGTGELFF.